Listed below are T cell receptor beta chains from one sample, sequenced in a study of blood T cell repertoires in COVID-19. Generated by immunoSEQ multiplex PCR, the TCRdb table keeps only in-frame clones and is missing some. Of about 74,000 clones detected, about 90% appear once; the ten largest clones hold roughly 1%. The sequenced sample consisted of peripheral blood. The receptor source for this set is a woman between 50 and 59 years old in a cohort sampled during active COVID-19. The CDR3 runs from the conserved cysteine through the conserved F or W.

v_gene,j_gene,CDR3aa
TRBV27,TRBJ2-3,CASSLSSTTDTQYF
TRBV13,TRBJ1-6,CASSYGLDRDNSPLHF
TRBV5-1,TRBJ2-2,CASGTEDTGELFF
TRBV15,TRBJ2-3,CATSRGLDTDTQYF
TRBV28,TRBJ1-6,CASSPSRGPSPLHF
TRBV28,TRBJ2-1,CASSYTSGRTRLYEQFF
TRBV6-5,TRBJ2-3,CASRNRDRELTQYF
TRBV28,TRBJ1-3,CASSSPRGASGNTIYF
TRBV5-1,TRBJ2-7,CASSLSWDRVAYEQYF
TRBV27,TRBJ2-1,CASRLADPIAHEQFF
TRBV18,TRBJ2-6,CASSFSIAGSGANVLTF
TRBV28,TRBJ2-5,CASRSGTSGTETQYF
TRBV28,TRBJ2-7,CASKLTGITYEQYF
TRBV28,TRBJ1-4,CASRRTGGQEKLFF
TRBV30,TRBJ1-6,CAWRRALDAPLHF
TRBV30,TRBJ2-7,CAWSTTDRGEQYF
TRBV28,TRBJ2-7,CASSGSGTLSSYEQYF
TRBV25-1,TRBJ2-6,CASSENQVLTF
TRBV9,TRBJ2-1,CASSVDRDEQFF
TRBV2,TRBJ1-5,CASSEDIHQPQHF
TRBV6-8,TRBJ1-5,CASRPGRGSYSNQPQHF
TRBV6-5,TRBJ1-1,CASSPLTGDTEAFF
TRBV24-1,TRBJ1-2,CATSGPFGDRGDGYTF
TRBV18,TRBJ2-1,CASSPPGLAGGSHNEQFF
TRBV24-1,-,CATSDSSYEQYF
TRBV19,TRBJ1-1,CASSPRTANTEAFF
TRBV28,TRBJ1-1,CASTRQLEAFF
TRBV28,TRBJ2-2,CASTQWGRAGGELFF
TRBV5-1,TRBJ2-5,CASSLADGVAVYQETQYF
TRBV28,TRBJ2-2,CASSSPLAGVTGELFF
TRBV7-9,TRBJ2-4,CASSFGSGAKNIQYF
TRBV10-3,TRBJ1-1,CAISDPNRGVTEAFF
TRBV4-2,TRBJ2-1,CASSQVPLGLAEWTYNEQFF
TRBV19,TRBJ1-1,CASSRTGDTEAFF
TRBV24-1,TRBJ2-5,CATSDSGTETQYF
TRBV10-3,TRBJ1-2,CASNPGQGVDGYTF
TRBV7-6,TRBJ2-2,CASSGTSANTGELFF
TRBV2,TRBJ1-1,CASTVRKGLTEAFF
TRBV5-4,TRBJ2-1,CASSLGSGSTYEQFF
TRBV6-5,TRBJ2-7,CASSPVAGSYEQYF
TRBV5-5,TRBJ2-1,CASRDRSSYNEQFF
TRBV28,TRBJ1-5,CASAVHQPQHF
TRBV28,TRBJ2-2,CATGLSNTGELFF
TRBV5-6,TRBJ1-6,CASSFPQGEESAPLHF
TRBV7-2,TRBJ2-5,CASSFQLGRYEETQYF
TRBV27,TRBJ2-7,CASSLLFGTYEQYF
TRBV5-1,TRBJ2-7,CASSPGYEQYF
TRBV9,TRBJ2-7,CASSPRQGDSEQYF